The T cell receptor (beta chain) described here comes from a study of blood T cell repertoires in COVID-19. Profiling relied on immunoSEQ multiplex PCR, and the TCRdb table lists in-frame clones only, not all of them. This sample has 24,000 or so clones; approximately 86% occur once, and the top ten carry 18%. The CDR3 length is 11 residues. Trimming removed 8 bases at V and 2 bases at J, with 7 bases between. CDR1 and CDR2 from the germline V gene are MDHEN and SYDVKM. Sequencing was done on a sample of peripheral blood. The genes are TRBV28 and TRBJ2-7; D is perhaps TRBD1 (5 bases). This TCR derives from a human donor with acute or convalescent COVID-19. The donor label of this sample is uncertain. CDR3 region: CASQGAYEQYF. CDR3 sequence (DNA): TGTGCCAGCCAAGGGGCCTACGAGCAGTACTTC.